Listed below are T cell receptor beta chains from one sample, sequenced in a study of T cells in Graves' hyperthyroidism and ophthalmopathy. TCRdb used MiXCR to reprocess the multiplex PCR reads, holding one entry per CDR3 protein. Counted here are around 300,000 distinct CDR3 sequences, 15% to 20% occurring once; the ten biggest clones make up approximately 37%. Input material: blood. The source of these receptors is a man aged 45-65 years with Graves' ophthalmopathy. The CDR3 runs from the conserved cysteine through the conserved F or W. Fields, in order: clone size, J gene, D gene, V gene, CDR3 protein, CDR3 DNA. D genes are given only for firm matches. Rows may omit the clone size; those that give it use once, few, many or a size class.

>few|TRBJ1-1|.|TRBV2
CASSDLSPAFF
TGTGCCAGCAGTGACCTATCACCAGCTTTCTTT
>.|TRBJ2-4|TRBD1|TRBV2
CASRNRGHIQYF
TGTGCCAGCAGAAACAGGGGACACATTCAGTACTTC
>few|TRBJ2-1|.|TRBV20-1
CSAPPGPNEQFF
TGCAGTGCACCTCCGGGCCCCAATGAGCAGTTCTTC
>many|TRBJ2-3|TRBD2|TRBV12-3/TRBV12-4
CASSRSGGTDTQYF
TGTGCCAGCAGTCGTAGCGGGGGCACAGATACGCAGTATTTT
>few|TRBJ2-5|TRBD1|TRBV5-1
CASSTGQGGETQYF
TGCGCCAGCAGCACTGGACAGGGGGGAGAGACCCAGTACTTC
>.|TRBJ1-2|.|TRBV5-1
CASSPTGYYGYTF
TGTGCCAGCAGCCCCACAGGGTACTATGGCTACACCTTC
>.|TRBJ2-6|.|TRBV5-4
CASSLGGTRAGANVLTF
TGTGCCAGCAGCTTGGGGGGGACCAGGGCCGGGGCCAACGTCCTGACTTTC
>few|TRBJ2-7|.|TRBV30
CAWSTPGLYEQYF
TGTGCCTGGAGTACCCCTGGACTCTACGAGCAGTACTTC
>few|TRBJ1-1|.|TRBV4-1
CASSQDLGQANTEAFF
TGCGCCAGCAGCCAAGATCTTGGGCAGGCGAACACTGAAGCTTTCTTT
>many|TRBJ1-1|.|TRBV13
CASSFLGPTEAFF
TGTGCCAGCAGCTTTTTGGGACCGACTGAAGCTTTCTTT
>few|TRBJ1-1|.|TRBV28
CASSHQGTEAFF
TGTGCCAGCAGTCATCAGGGAACTGAAGCTTTCTTT
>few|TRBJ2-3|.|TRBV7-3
CASSPNVLTDTQYF
TGTGCCAGCAGCCCCAACGTACTCACAGATACGCAGTATTTT
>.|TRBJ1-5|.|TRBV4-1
CASSQRGRTNQPQHF
TGCGCCAGCAGCCAAAGGGGTCGAACGAATCAGCCCCAGCATTTT
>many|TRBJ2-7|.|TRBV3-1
CASSRSYEQYF
TGTGCCAGCAGCCGCTCCTACGAGCAGTACTTC
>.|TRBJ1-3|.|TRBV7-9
CASTPEVNTIYF
TGTGCCAGCACCCCGGAGGTTAACACCATATATTTT
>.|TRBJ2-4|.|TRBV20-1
CSARYGGVAKNIQYF
TGCAGTGCTAGATACGGGGGAGTAGCCAAAAACATTCAGTACTTC
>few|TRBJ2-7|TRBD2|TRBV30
CAWTRLAGVHEQYF
TGTGCCTGGACCCGACTAGCGGGAGTCCACGAGCAGTACTTC
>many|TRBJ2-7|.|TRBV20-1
CSATSGTYEQYF
TGCAGTGCCACGTCTGGGACCTACGAGCAGTACTTC
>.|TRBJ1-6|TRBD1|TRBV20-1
CSARGIGQADSPLHF
TGCAGTGCTAGAGGCATCGGACAGGCTGATTCACCCCTCCACTTT
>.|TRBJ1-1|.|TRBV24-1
CATSAGVNTEAFF
TGTGCCACCAGTGCAGGGGTGAACACTGAAGCTTTCTTT
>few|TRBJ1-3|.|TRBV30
CAWSVHENTIYF
TGTGCCTGGAGTGTACACGAAAACACCATATATTTT
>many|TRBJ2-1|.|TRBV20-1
CSARDLGGLVEQFF
TGCAGTGCTAGAGACCTAGGAGGCTTAGTAGAGCAGTTCTTC
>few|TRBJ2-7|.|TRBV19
CASSTAGRLGYEQYF
TGTGCCAGTAGTACCGCGGGTAGGCTTGGATACGAGCAGTACTTC
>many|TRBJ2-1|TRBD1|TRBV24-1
CATSRSGGEEQFF
TGTGCCACCAGTCGGTCAGGGGGCGAAGAGCAGTTCTTC
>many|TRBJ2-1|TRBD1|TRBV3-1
CASSLGQGAFYEQFF
TGTGCCAGCAGCCTCGGACAGGGGGCGTTTTATGAGCAGTTCTTC
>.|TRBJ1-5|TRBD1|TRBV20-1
CSAPGAGGFNQPQHF
TGCAGTGCCCCTGGGGCAGGGGGTTTTAATCAGCCCCAGCATTTT
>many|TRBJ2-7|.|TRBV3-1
CASSPAGSRVYEQYF
TGTGCCAGCAGCCCGGCGGGGAGTAGGGTCTACGAGCAGTACTTC
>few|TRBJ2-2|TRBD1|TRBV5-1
CASSLPGGFTGELFF
TGCGCCAGCAGCTTGCCAGGGGGTTTCACCGGGGAGCTGTTTTTT
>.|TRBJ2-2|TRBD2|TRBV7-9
CASSATSALGELFF
TGTGCCAGCAGCGCCACTAGCGCCCTCGGGGAGCTGTTTTTT
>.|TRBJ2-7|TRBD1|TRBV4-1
CASSRPTGPSGEQYF
TGCGCCAGCAGTCGTCCGACAGGGCCCTCCGGCGAGCAGTACTTC
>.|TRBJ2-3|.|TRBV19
CASSIARSTDTQYF
TGTGCCAGTAGTATCGCGAGGAGCACAGATACGCAGTATTTT
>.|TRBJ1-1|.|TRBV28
CASRKVLSSEAFF
TGTGCCAGCAGGAAGGTTCTGTCGTCTGAAGCTTTCTTT
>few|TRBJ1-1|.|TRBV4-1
CASSRPGGRAFF
TGCGCCAGCAGCCGACCCGGGGGCAGGGCTTTCTTT
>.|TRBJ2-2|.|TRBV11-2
CASRAVRDGTGELFF
TGTGCCAGCAGGGCCGTGCGGGACGGCACCGGGGAGCTGTTTTTT
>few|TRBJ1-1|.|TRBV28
CASSFNPPMNTEAFF
TGTGCCAGCAGTTTTAATCCACCCATGAACACTGAAGCTTTCTTT
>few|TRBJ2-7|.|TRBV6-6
CASSYLSGTYEQYF
TGTGCCAGCAGTTACTTATCCGGGACCTACGAGCAGTACTTC
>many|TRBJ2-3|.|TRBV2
CAGRDSDGKAEDTQYF
TGTGCCGGCAGGGACTCGGACGGGAAGGCGGAAGATACGCAGTATTTT
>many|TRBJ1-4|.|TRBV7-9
CASSWWTEEKLFF
TGTGCCAGCAGCTGGTGGACAGAGGAAAAACTGTTTTTT
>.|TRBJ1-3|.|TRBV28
CASSFRQVSGNTIYF
TGTGCCAGCAGTTTCAGACAGGTCTCTGGAAACACCATATATTTT
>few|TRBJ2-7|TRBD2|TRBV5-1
CASSSGDGFYEQYF
TGCGCCAGCTCTAGCGGGGATGGGTTCTACGAGCAGTACTTC
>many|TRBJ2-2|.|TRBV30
CAWRTPGNRGTGELFF
TGTGCCTGGAGGACCCCCGGGAATCGTGGCACCGGGGAGCTGTTTTTT
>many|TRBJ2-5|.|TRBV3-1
CASSQDRIETQYF
TGTGCCAGCAGCCAAGACAGAATCGAGACCCAGTACTTC
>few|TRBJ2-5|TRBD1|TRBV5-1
CASSWGTVQETQYF
TGCGCCAGCAGCTGGGGGACAGTTCAAGAGACCCAGTACTTC
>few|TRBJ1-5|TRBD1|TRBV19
CASSTDRDGQPQHF
TGTGCCAGTAGTACGGACAGGGACGGTCAGCCCCAGCATTTT
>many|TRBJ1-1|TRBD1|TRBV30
CAWMDRGVTEAFF
TGTGCCTGGATGGACAGGGGGGTCACTGAAGCTTTCTTT
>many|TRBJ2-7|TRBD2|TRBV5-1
CASSSPEATLAGDYEQYF
TGCGCCAGCAGCTCGCCGGAGGCGACGCTAGCGGGAGACTACGAGCAGTACTTC
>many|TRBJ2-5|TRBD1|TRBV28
CASSPPGQGATETQYF
TGTGCCAGCAGCCCTCCTGGACAGGGGGCTACGGAGACCCAGTACTTC
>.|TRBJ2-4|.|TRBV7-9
CASSFSPGDALAKNIQYF
TGTGCCAGCAGCTTTAGTCCCGGGGACGCTCTAGCCAAAAACATTCAGTACTTC
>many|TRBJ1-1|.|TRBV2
CASSEEGGTEAFF
TGTGCCAGCAGTGAGGAAGGGGGCACTGAAGCTTTCTTT